The 16 T cell receptor beta chains listed next were all sequenced from one sample in a study of T cells in Graves' hyperthyroidism and ophthalmopathy. TCR beta CDR3 region amplification was performed from RNA transcripts. During a first-round RT-PCR of the TCR CDR3, the HTBI primer set was used. A single record per CDR3 protein comes from TCRdb applying MiXCR to the multiplex PCR reads. The sample yields 300,000 to 450,000 distinct CDR3 sequences, more than 12% seen once. The sample was blood. The origin of the receptors is a woman under 40 with Graves' hyperthyroidism.

This clonotype was found a few times. The chain recombines TRBV20-1 with TRBJ2-7; possible D gene TRBD2, 5 bases. The CDR3 loop spans 13 amino acids. CDR1 is DFQATT and CDR2 is SNEGSKA in the germline V gene (reference sequence). V was shortened by 5 bases and J by 4 bases, with 15 bases between the two germline ends. Written as DNA, the CDR3 is TGCAGTGCTCGAGGGTCTGGTGGATACGAGCAGTACTTC. This sequence encodes CSARGSGGYEQYF.

About this clonotype: This CDR3 fails to terminate in the conserved phenylalanine or tryptophan, so it likely reflects a read error. The chain links TRBV2 to TRBJ2-1; D remains unclear. The CDR3 is made up of 11 amino acids. V dropped 8 bases and J dropped 4 bases, with 6 bases sitting between them. The germline CDR1 and CDR2 sequences are SNHLY and FYNNEI. As DNA, the CDR3 is TGTGCCAGCGCGCGTTACAATGAGCAGTTCCTC. It codes for CASARYNEQFL.

This clonotype came up many times. The genes are TRBV27 and TRBJ2-7; 12 positions match TRBD2. The V and J ends lost 6 bases and 7 bases, in that order; junction bases with no gene match: 10. This CDR3 comprises 15 residues. Germline assignment: CDR1 MNHEY and CDR2 SMNVEV (reference sequence). CDR3 sequence: CASRLAGGPIYEQYF. The CDR3 DNA reads TGTGCCAGCAGGCTAGCGGGAGGGCCAATTTATGAGCAGTACTTC.

This clonotype was found many times. A single base separates this from a much larger clone, so it may be a read error. The chain has TRBV7-9 and TRBJ2-3; D unclear. Per germline, CDR1 SEHNR and CDR2 FQNEAQ (reference sequence). There are 11 residues in the CDR3. The ends were cut back, 4 bases at V and 6 bases at J, with 5 bases in the middle. This CDR3 reads CASSSVDTQYF. CDR3 nucleotide sequence: TGTGCCAGCAGCTCAGTTGATACGCAGTATTTT.

This chain links TRBV6-1 with TRBJ1-3, with TRBD1 matching 7 bases. CDR1 and CDR2 from the germline V gene are MNHNS and SASEGT. V lost 5 bases to trimming and J lost 2 bases; unmatched junction nucleotides: 6. This CDR3 comprises 15 residues. CDR3 protein: CASSSVQGPGNTIYF. The CDR3 nucleotides read TGTGCCAGCAGTTCGGTACAGGGGCCTGGAAACACCATATATTTT.

This clonotype was seen many times. Here the CDR3 reads CASIRPGVGNQPQHF. CDR3 bases: TGTGCCAGCATTCGGCCGGGTGTAGGCAATCAGCCCCAGCATTTT. The chain is built from TRBV28 and TRBJ1-5; D not certain. CDR1 and CDR2 from the germline V gene are MDHEN and SYDVKM. V was trimmed by 7 bases and J by 2 bases, leaving 15 bases between them. The length of the CDR3 is 15 residues.

This clonotype has a count of ten or more. This chain connects TRBV7-3 to TRBJ2-1; 9 bases fit TRBD2. Germline V lookup: CDR1 SGHTA, CDR2 FQGTGA. The CDR3 is made up of 17 amino acids. Trimming cost V 3 bases and J 4 bases; bases outside gene matches: 10. The CDR3 loop is CASSFGRVTSGYNEQFF. CDR3 coding DNA: TGTGCCAGCAGCTTTGGGAGGGTGACTAGCGGTTACAATGAGCAGTTCTTC.

The chain combines TRBV14 with TRBJ1-6; D unclear. CDR1 and CDR2 (germline): SGHDN, FVKESK. CDR3 length equals 14 residues. The V end lost 1 base, the J end lost 7 bases, and 8 bases lay between the germline ends. For the CDR3, the DNA is TGTGCCAGCAGCCAAGCGAACAGAAATTCACCCCTCCACTTT. Amino acids: CASSQANRNSPLHF.

This clonotype was seen many times. V and J are TRBV3-1 and TRBJ1-2; D possibly corresponds to TRBD1 (5 bases). Germline V gene lookup returns CDR1 LGHDT and CDR2 YNNKEL (reference sequence). The CDR3 consists of 13 residues. Deletions cut 4 bases from V and 8 bases from J, with 14 bases between. DNA of the CDR3: TGTGCCAGCAGCCTTGAGGACACGGGCGGCTACACCTTC. Amino acids: CASSLEDTGGYTF.

This clonotype occurred many times. The chain combines TRBV29-1 with TRBJ2-7; 9 bases agree with TRBD1. The CDR3 has 14 residues. CDR1 and CDR2 from the germline V gene are SQVTM and ANQGSEA. V lost 2 bases, J lost 7 bases, and 9 bases stayed unmatched. CDR3 amino acids: CSVERLGTGSEQYF. The CDR3 DNA reads as TGCAGCGTTGAACGCCTAGGGACAGGGAGTGAGCAGTACTTC.

This clonotype was detected only a few times. In nucleotides, the CDR3 is TGCAGCGTTGAGAGGGGCTCCTACGAGCAGTACTTC. Protein product: CSVERGSYEQYF. V and J are TRBV29-1 and TRBJ2-7; perhaps D is TRBD1 or TRBD2 (5 bases each). This CDR3 is built from 12 residues. V lost 3 bases, J lost 0 bases, and 6 bases lay in between. From germline, CDR1 is SQVTM and CDR2 ANQGSEA.

This clonotype has a handful of counts. The genes are TRBV6-1 and TRBJ1-2; 11 bases fit TRBD1. The germline CDR1 and CDR2 sequences are MNHNS and SASEGT. V shed 5 bases and J 8 bases; nucleotides not matched to a gene: 7. The CDR3 spans 14 residues. The CDR3 coding sequence is TGTGCCAGCAGTCAGGACAGGGGGCGAGGGGGCTACACCTTC. Its translation: CASSQDRGRGGYTF.

The DNA of the CDR3 is TGTGCCAGTAGTATAAGGGGACCCATCAATGAGCAGTTCTTC. Protein: CASSIRGPINEQFF. This chain joins TRBV19 and TRBJ2-1; D may match TRBD1 or TRBD2 (5 bases each). The CDR3 consists of 14 residues. Germline V CDR1 and CDR2: LNHDA, SQIVND (reference sequence). With 2 bases removed from V and 6 bases from J, the gap between germline ends came to 11 bases.

This clonotype occurred many times. V and J are TRBV28 and TRBJ2-7; the match to TRBD1 covers 11 bases. CDR1 and CDR2 (germline): MDHEN, SYDVKM. The CDR3 sequence is 15 residues long. V gave up 6 bases and J gave up 3 bases; unmatched junction bases: 7. CDR3 residues: CASRVGQGALYEQYF. For the CDR3, the DNA is TGTGCCAGCAGGGTCGGACAGGGGGCTCTCTACGAGCAGTACTTC.

A word on this clonotype: A much larger clone lies one base from this, so it may be a read error. V usage is TRBV7-2 and J usage is TRBJ2-5; weak D call: TRBD1 (8 bases). Germline V gene sequence: CDR1 SGHTA, CDR2 FQGNSA. V was pared by 6 bases and J by 5 bases, with 19 bases between. The CDR3 has 15 residues. CDR3 in DNA: TGTGCCAGCAGTTCCCAAGGGGGGGACAGGGAGACCCAGTACTTC. Translating it yields CASSSQGGDRETQYF. Based on the CDR3 plus reference TRBV7-2 and TRBJ2-5, the full variable domain is GAGVSQSPSNKVTEKGKDVELRCDPISGHTALYWYRQSLGQGLEFLIYFQGNSAPDKSGLPSDRFSAERTGGSVSTLTIQRTQQEDSAVYLCASSSQGGDRETQYFGPGTRLLVL.

This clonotype was observed at least ten times. The CDR3 DNA follows: TGTGCCAGCAGCTTAGTTCCGACTAGCGGGTCCTACGAGCAGTACTTC. Amino acids: CASSLVPTSGSYEQYF. The chain uses TRBV7-2 and TRBJ2-7; TRBD2 agrees at 10 bases. The V gene's germline CDR1 is SGHTA and CDR2 FQGNSA. The CDR3 loop spans 16 amino acids. With 1 base clipped from V and 1 base from J, the junction kept 4 bases outside the gene matches.